This T cell receptor beta chain was observed in a study of cytomegalovirus exposure and HLA in healthy donors. Study observations and caveats: In most subjects, TCR beta sequences reportedly gave accurate predictions of HLA-A and HLA-B alleles. It was confirmed in vitro that a few of the CMV-associated chains were specific for CMV antigens. The availability of immune exposure information extended only to CMV serostatus. There were 160 or so TCR beta chains listed as cytomegalovirus-associated.

In the case of this clone: Its antigen is unidentified. The junction departs from germline at one end; a sequencing error may be responsible.

The PCR had 60 Vbeta and 13 Jbeta primers. The method was immunoSEQ multiplex PCR; TCRdb's version includes in-frame clones alone and lacks a portion of them. Here the sample spans approximately 170,000 clones, more than 65% being singletons. From germline, CDR1 is MGHRA and CDR2 YSYEKL. The CDR3 sequence is 13 residues long. This receptor was obtained from a man between 18 and 29 years old in good health and CMV-seropositive. The chain employs TRBV4-1 and TRBJ2-5; D possibly corresponds to TRBD1 (6 bases). Sample: PBMCs. The CDR3 is CASSQAGEEAQYF. For the CDR3, the DNA is TGCGCCAGCAGCCAAGCAGGGGAAGAGGCCCAGTACTTC.